The source of this T cell receptor (beta chain) is a study of blood T cell repertoires in COVID-19. Overall study context: COVID-19 samples collected from the United States, Italy and Spain covered acute and convalescent phases. The analysed material was cDNA or gDNA that came from T cells, B-cell-depleted T cells, or PBMCs.

Original processing methods: For nucleated cells, counts were estimated from reference gene primer amplification. The repertoire was sequenced with immunoSEQ multiplex PCR; TCRdb's copy has only in-frame clones and lacks some. The V and J calls and clone size come from that table; D and trimming were worked out from the DNA. The repertoire holds 200,000 to 250,000 clones, with approximately 80% as singletons. Between the trimmed V and J ends, which lost 0 bases and 6 bases, there was a span of 10 bases. CDR3 size: 14 residues. In germline, CDR1 is SGHRS, CDR2 YFSETQ. Sample: peripheral blood. This receptor was taken from a woman in her seventies with acute or convalescent COVID-19. The J gene is TRBJ1-5, the V gene TRBV5-1; D not resolved. The CDR3 spells CASSLELGGQPQHF. The DNA of the CDR3 is TGCGCCAGCAGCTTGGAACTCGGAGGTCAGCCCCAGCATTTT.